This is a list of T cell receptor beta chains from one sample in a study of cytomegalovirus exposure and HLA in healthy donors. Profiled with immunoSEQ multiplex PCR; TCRdb holds only in-frame clones, not every one. The sample yields around 280,000 clones, about 90% seen once. Sequenced sample: PBMCs. The receptors were sampled from a woman under 30 in good health and CMV-seronegative. Both conserved end residues are part of each CDR3. The order of the fields is clone size, D gene, J gene, V gene, CDR3 protein, CDR3 DNA. A D gene is named only where the DNA matches it firmly. Clone size appears in some rows only: once, few, many, or a class for an expanded clone.

once | NA | TRBJ1-2 | TRBV15 | CATSRVQYGYTF | TGTGCCACCAGCAGAGTACAGTATGGCTACACCTTC
NA | TRBD1 | TRBJ1-1 | TRBV18 | CASSPGTGRGSTEAFF | TGTGCCAGCTCCCCAGGGACAGGGAGAGGGAGCACTGAAGCTTTCTTT
NA | TRBD1 | TRBJ1-2 | TRBV5-4 | CASSSSTPGTVGYGYTF | TGTGCCAGCAGCTCAAGTACCCCCGGGACAGTAGGGTATGGCTACACCTTC
NA | TRBD2 | TRBJ2-7 | TRBV2 | CASTGGYEQYF | TGTGCCAGCACGGGGGGGTACGAGCAGTACTTC
NA | NA | TRBJ2-1 | TRBV5-1 | CASRDGLNPKKNEQFF | TGCGCCAGCAGGGATGGACTCAATCCCAAAAAGAATGAGCAGTTCTTC
NA | TRBD1 | TRBJ2-7 | TRBV10-2 | CASSGRTGGEQYF | TGCGCCAGCAGTGGCCGGACAGGGGGCGAGCAGTACTTC
NA | NA | TRBJ1-1 | TRBV30 | CACAGEAEAFF | TGTGCCTGCGCCGGAGAGGCTGAAGCTTTCTTT
few | TRBD2 | TRBJ2-5 | TRBV19 | CASSAHSGEGQETQYF | TGTGCCAGTAGTGCTCATAGCGGGGAGGGCCAAGAGACCCAGTACTTC
NA | TRBD1 | TRBJ1-5 | TRBV30 | CAWRTGGNQPQHF | TGTGCCTGGAGGACAGGGGGCAATCAGCCCCAGCATTTT
NA | NA | TRBJ1-1 | TRBV6-4 | CASSISGSDTEAFF | TGTGCCAGCAGCATTTCAGGGTCAGACACTGAAGCTTTCTTT
NA | NA | TRBJ2-3 | TRBV5-1 | CASSLARTSTDTQYF | TGCGCCAGCAGCTTGGCGAGGACTAGCACAGATACGCAGTATTTT
NA | NA | TRBJ2-3 | TRBV2 | CASRSRGDTQYF | TGTGCCAGCAGGTCCCGGGGAGATACGCAGTATTTT
NA | TRBD1 | TRBJ1-1 | TRBV7-9 | CASSLTGVNTEAFF | TGTGCCAGCAGCTTGACAGGGGTGAACACTGAAGCTTTCTTT
NA | TRBD1 | TRBJ1-1 | TRBV2 | CASSKDRGSEAFF | TGTGCCAGCTCGAAAGACAGGGGCTCTGAAGCTTTCTTT
NA | TRBD2 | TRBJ2-1 | TRBV7-9 | CASSYPGLAGGILQSEFF | TGTGCCAGCAGCTACCCGGGACTAGCGGGGGGAATACTACAATCGGAGTTCTTC
once | NA | TRBJ1-2 | TRBV9 | CASSQSGGYGYTF | TGTGCCAGCAGCCAGTCGGGGGGCTATGGCTACACCTTC
NA | TRBD2 | TRBJ2-1 | TRBV7-7 | CASSPSSGGRYNEQFF | TGTGCTAGCAGCCCCTCTAGCGGGGGGAGGTACAATGAGCAGTTCTTC
NA | NA | TRBJ1-3 | TRBV27 | CASSPLDRNTIYF | TGTGCCAGCAGTCCCCTCGACAGAAACACCATATATTTT
NA | NA | TRBJ1-2 | TRBV9 | CASSVFQRNYGYTF | TGTGCCAGCAGCGTATTTCAGCGCAACTATGGCTACACCTTC
NA | NA | TRBJ2-2 | TRBV7-8 | CASSLKGVSGPSKGTGELFF | TGTGCCAGCAGCTTAAAAGGTGTTAGCGGACCCTCGAAAGGAACCGGGGAGCTGTTTTTT
NA | NA | TRBJ1-4 | TRBV19 | CASSTGDATNEKLFF | TGTGCCAGTAGTACAGGGGATGCAACTAATGAAAAACTGTTTTTT
NA | TRBD1 | TRBJ1-1 | TRBV9 | CASSVGAGQGLNTEAFF | TGTGCCAGCAGCGTAGGGGCGGGACAGGGGCTAAACACTGAAGCTTTCTTT
NA | TRBD1 | TRBJ1-2 | TRBV27 | CASGTGFFANYGYTF | TGTGCCAGCGGGACAGGGTTTTTCGCTAACTATGGCTACACCTTC
NA | NA | TRBJ2-6 | TRBV6-1 | CASSEYANWLGANVLTF | TGTGCCAGCAGTGAATATGCTAACTGGTTAGGGGCCAACGTCCTGACTTTC
NA | TRBD2 | TRBJ2-5 | TRBV7-7 | CASSPDGGAWETQYF | TGTGCCAGCAGTCCTGACGGGGGGGCCTGGGAGACCCAGTACTTC
NA | NA | TRBJ1-5 | TRBV30 | CAWSLRRGKEPQHF | TGTGCCTGGAGTTTAAGAAGGGGGAAAGAGCCCCAGCATTTT
NA | NA | TRBJ2-7 | TRBV6-1 | CASSEARQVGDTYEQYF | TGTGCCAGCAGTGAAGCGAGACAGGTCGGGGATACCTACGAGCAGTACTTC
NA | TRBD1 | TRBJ2-2 | TRBV30 | CAWSARDRNTGELFF | TGTGCCTGGAGTGCCAGGGACAGAAACACCGGGGAGCTGTTTTTT
NA | NA | TRBJ2-3 | TRBV9 | CASSVDSPTDTQYF | TGTGCCAGCAGCGTCGACTCCCCCACAGATACGCAGTATTTT
few | TRBD1 | TRBJ1-5 | TRBV5-6 | CASSFATGNQPQHF | TGTGCCAGCAGCTTCGCGACAGGGAATCAGCCCCAGCATTTT
NA | NA | TRBJ1-1 | TRBV28 | CASSLLLGTPAEAFF | TGTGCCAGCAGTTTACTTCTGGGGACTCCCGCGGAAGCTTTCTTT
once | NA | TRBJ1-5 | TRBV15 | CATSRDRGVGQPQHF | TGTGCCACCAGCAGAGATCGGGGGGTCGGTCAGCCCCAGCATTTT
NA | TRBD2 | TRBJ2-1 | TRBV9 | CASSDSGDAFYNEQFF | TGTGCCAGCAGCGATAGCGGGGACGCCTTTTACAATGAGCAGTTCTTC
NA | TRBD2 | TRBJ2-3 | TRBV30 | CAWAVGTSNTDTQYF | TGTGCCTGGGCCGTTGGGACTAGCAACACAGATACGCAGTATTTT
NA | NA | TRBJ1-1 | TRBV5-1 | CASSFGTEAFF | TGCGCCAGCAGCTTCGGGACTGAAGCTTTCTTT
NA | NA | TRBJ2-1 | TRBV5-1 | CASSLVGGMDEQFF | TGCGCCAGCAGCTTGGTTGGGGGGATGGATGAGCAGTTCTTC
NA | TRBD1 | TRBJ1-2 | TRBV10-2 | CASSESRQGLGYTF | TGCGCCAGCAGTGAGTCGAGACAGGGGCTGGGCTACACCTTC
NA | TRBD2 | TRBJ2-5 | TRBV5-1 | CASSLGASGQETQYF | TGCGCCAGCAGCTTGGGGGCTAGCGGTCAAGAGACCCAGTACTTC
once | TRBD1 | TRBJ1-1 | TRBV10-3 | CAISGGQGSEAFF | TGTGCCATCAGTGGGGGACAGGGGTCTGAAGCTTTCTTT
NA | NA | TRBJ1-2 | TRBV5-6 | CASSSNILEFYGYTF | TGTGCCAGCAGCTCAAACATACTAGAGTTCTATGGCTACACCTTC
NA | NA | TRBJ2-3 | TRBV28 | CASSSIGAGTDTQYF | TGTGCCAGCAGTTCCATAGGGGCGGGCACAGATACGCAGTATTTT
NA | NA | TRBJ2-3 | TRBV2 | CASSEGQPSDTQYF | TGTGCCAGCAGTGAAGGACAGCCGTCAGATACGCAGTATTTT
NA | NA | TRBJ1-5 | TRBV18 | CASSPWDTNQPQHF | TGTGCCAGCTCACCCTGGGACACCAATCAGCCCCAGCATTTT
NA | NA | TRBJ1-5 | TRBV27 | CASSVRGNQPQHF | TGTGCCAGCAGTGTCCGGGGGAATCAGCCCCAGCATTTT
once | NA | TRBJ2-5 | TRBV2 | CASSGRQVQETQYF | TGTGCCAGCAGTGGCCGACAGGTCCAAGAGACCCAGTACTTC
once | NA | TRBJ2-1 | TRBV5-1 | CASSLEVAGMDEQFF | TGCGCCAGCAGCTTGGAAGTGGCAGGGATGGATGAGCAGTTCTTC
NA | TRBD2 | TRBJ2-7 | TRBV11-2 | CASSFWGGDSPSSYEQYF | TGTGCCAGCAGCTTTTGGGGGGGGGATTCCCCCAGCTCCTACGAGCAGTACTTC
NA | NA | TRBJ1-1 | TRBV2 | CASSGNWGREEAFF | TGTGCCAGCAGTGGAAATTGGGGGCGAGAAGAAGCTTTCTTT
NA | NA | TRBJ2-7 | TRBV4-2 | CASSQDSAGIPYEQYF | TGTGCCAGCAGCCAAGATTCGGCAGGTATTCCCTACGAGCAGTACTTC
NA | NA | TRBJ2-7 | TRBV25-1 | CASSVADYEQYF | TGTGCCAGCAGTGTGGCTGACTACGAGCAGTACTTC
NA | NA | TRBJ1-3 | TRBV27 | CASGTPQGNTIYF | TGTGCCAGCGGGACTCCCCAAGGGAACACCATATATTTT
NA | TRBD2 | TRBJ2-5 | TRBV9 | CASAISGDLPETQYF | TGTGCCAGCGCAATTAGCGGGGACCTCCCCGAGACCCAGTACTTC
NA | TRBD1 | TRBJ1-4 | TRBV5-1 | CASSFQGVDDEKLFF | TGCGCCAGCAGCTTCCAGGGGGTCGATGATGAAAAACTGTTTTTT
NA | TRBD1 | TRBJ1-1 | TRBV7-9 | CSSSFTGGEAFF | TGTTCCAGCAGTTTCACAGGGGGCGAAGCTTTCTTT
NA | TRBD2 | TRBJ2-3 | TRBV4-2 | CASSQELAGGDTQYF | TGTGCCAGCAGCCAAGAATTAGCGGGGGGCGATACGCAGTATTTT
NA | TRBD2 | TRBJ2-3 | TRBV10-3 | CAISELSGTSGGDRTDTQYF | TGTGCCATCAGTGAGCTCTCCGGGACTAGCGGGGGGGATCGCACAGATACGCAGTATTTT
NA | NA | TRBJ1-4 | TRBV7-9 | CSSSPQEKLFF | TGTTCCAGCAGCCCGCAGGAAAAACTGTTTTTT
NA | TRBD1 | TRBJ2-7 | TRBV15 | CATSREPGTGGGEQYF | TGTGCCACCAGCAGAGAACCCGGGACAGGGGGCGGCGAGCAGTACTTC
NA | NA | TRBJ2-5 | TRBV5-6 | CASSIRQDQETQYF | TGTGCCAGCAGCATTAGACAGGACCAAGAGACCCAGTACTTC
NA | NA | TRBJ2-7 | TRBV7-9 | CSSSSGGSGGSTYEQYF | TGTTCCAGCAGCTCAGGGGGGAGTGGGGGGTCAACCTACGAGCAGTACTTC